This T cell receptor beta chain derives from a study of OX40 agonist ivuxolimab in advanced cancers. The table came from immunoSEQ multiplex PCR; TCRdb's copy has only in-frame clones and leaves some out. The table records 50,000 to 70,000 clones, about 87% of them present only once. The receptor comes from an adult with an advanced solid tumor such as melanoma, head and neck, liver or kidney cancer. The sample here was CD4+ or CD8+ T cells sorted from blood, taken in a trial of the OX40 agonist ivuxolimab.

This chain's CDR3 is CASRSGNLDEQYF. The CDR3 DNA follows: TGTGCCAGCAGGTCAGGGAATCTCGACGAGCAGTACTTC. This sequence joins TRBV7-9 and TRBJ2-7; TRBD1 might be the D (5 bases). Germline V CDR1 and CDR2: SEHNR, FQNEAQ (reference sequence). The CDR3 consists of 13 residues. Between the trimmed V and J ends, which lost 6 bases and 5 bases, there was a span of 14 bases.